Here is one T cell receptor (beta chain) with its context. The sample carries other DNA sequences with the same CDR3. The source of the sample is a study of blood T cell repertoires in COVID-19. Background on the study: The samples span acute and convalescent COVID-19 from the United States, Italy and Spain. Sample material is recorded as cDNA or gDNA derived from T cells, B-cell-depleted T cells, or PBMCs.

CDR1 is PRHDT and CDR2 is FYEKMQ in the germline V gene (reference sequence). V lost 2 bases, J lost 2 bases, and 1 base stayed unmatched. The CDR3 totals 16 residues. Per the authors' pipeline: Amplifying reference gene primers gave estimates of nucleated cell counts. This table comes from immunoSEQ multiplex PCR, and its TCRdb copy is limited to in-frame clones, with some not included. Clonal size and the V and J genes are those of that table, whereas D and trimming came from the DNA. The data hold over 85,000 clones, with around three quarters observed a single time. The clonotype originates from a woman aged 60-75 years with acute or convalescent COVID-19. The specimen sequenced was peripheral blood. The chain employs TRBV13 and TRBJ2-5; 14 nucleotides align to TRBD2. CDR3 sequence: CASSLRTSGGQETQYF. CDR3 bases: TGTGCCAGCAGCTTAAGGACTAGCGGGGGGCAAGAGACCCAGTACTTC.